This entry is about one T cell receptor (beta chain). Its target is not known. The sample comes from a study of graft-versus-host responses after intestinal transplantation. Study-level background: Among the recipients, all got anti-thymocyte globulin induction and then tacrolimus and steroids for about 3 years. Study-level findings and limits: The authors found GvH clones in recipient marrow, some appearing first in ileum or blood. Allograft graft-versus-host to host-versus-graft clonal ratios ran high in patients with graft-donor T cell macrochimerism.

The table came from immunoSEQ multiplex PCR; TCRdb's copy has only in-frame clones and leaves some out. Among about 85,000 clones listed, roughly 80% were seen once. Germline CDR1 is MDHEN and CDR2 is SYDVKM. The CDR3 contains 14 residues. V dropped 8 bases and J dropped 8; count of bases not matched to a gene: 11. The sequence was collected from a human donor who received an intestinal transplant. This sequence joins TRBV28 and TRBJ2-1; 8 nucleotides line up with TRBD2. The material was unstimulated CD4+ T cells sorted from spleen or lymph node cells, obtained before intestinal transplant. This CDR3 reads CASEKRGGKDEQFF. The CDR3, as DNA: TGTGCCAGCGAAAAACGGGGGGGGAAGGATGAGCAGTTCTTC.